This T cell receptor (beta chain) emerged from a study of cytomegalovirus exposure and HLA in healthy donors listed by TCRdb under 2017. For the wider study: According to an earlier analysis of 587 of the donors, some 180 million T cells yielded roughly 100 million unique TCR beta sequences and approximately 300 Gb of sequence data. HLA typing covered class I and class II loci at four-digit resolution. The number of donors typed differed by locus, with roughly 620-630 for A, B, C, DRB1 and DQB1, roughly 520 for DQA1, under 610 for DPA1, and 450 to 480 for DPB1. The study aimed to test whether cataloging public T cell receptors could reveal signatures of past pathogen exposure. In the later analysis, no new phenotypic data were used to find candidate immune exposures; instead, reliance was placed on TCR beta sequences and their occurrence across donors. Of the approximately 400 genotyped donors, about 80% fell in the genetic ancestry cluster associated with self-reported Caucasian donors. To study patterns of TCR occurrence, a later analysis re-analyzed previously published TCR beta repertoires from 550 to 800 donors and added high-resolution HLA genotyping. Among some 410 genotyped donors of the cohort, an average of approximately 220,000 unique TCR beta nucleotide sequences was sequenced per donor, of which about 19% were non-productive. All discovery cohort repertoires had been generated on a single sequencing platform. To predict cytomegalovirus infection status, the study combined high-throughput TCR immunosequencing, statistical association of individual TCRs with disease status, and machine learning. Five DR-DQ haplotypes were handled as single units for association and clustering because linkage in the cohort was strong. Donor age, sex, ethnicity and CMV serostatus were compiled alongside the repertoire data. An early release covering about 600 HLA-typed donors comprised 250 to 350 gigabases of sequencing data and around 80 million unique TCR sequences. Besides the first cohort of approximately 670 subjects, a separate validation cohort made up of over 95 different subjects was used. In a later genetic analysis, genome-wide SNP genotypes for about 65% of the roughly 700 donors were used, and that subset was treated as a discovery cohort. Using immunosequencing, the study profiled T cell repertoires from 500 to 800 subjects and related those repertoires to cytomegalovirus serostatus. An earlier analysis of nearly 600 of the donors applied high-throughput TCR beta sequencing to assess whether each TCR beta V gene segment acted as functional or pseudogenic. Overall study results and their limits: Only TCR beta chains were sequenced in this cohort, and the absence of alpha or paired-chain data limited detectable features. Because some donors lacked HLA typing at each locus, the association tests relied only on the typed subset. Several of the top co-occurrence clusters appeared to be linked to parvovirus B19, influenza, CMV and Epstein-Barr virus, according to a later analysis. Sequencing depth was assumed to be roughly uniform across donors in the presence/absence analyses, though that assumption may not hold. It was suggested by the authors that the approach could potentially be generalized to other disease states and immunological phenotypes. Broadly in line with IMGT annotations, most TCR beta V segments showed up in productive rearrangements about 90% or about 30% of the time in an earlier analysis of 587 of the donors. Strong co-occurrence of HLA alleles, especially DR and DQ, made assigning TCR associations to individual alleles difficult. The only immune exposure information available for the cohort was CMV serostatus. A few of the identified cytomegalovirus-associated TCR beta chains were confirmed in vitro to be specific for cytomegalovirus antigens. Cytomegalovirus status was reported to be diagnosed by the classifier with high specificity and sensitivity in both the original and validation cohorts. Because the 87-base-pair reads could not distinguish some IMGT-functional V segments, including TRBV6-2 and TRBV6-3, those segments were excluded. In a later analysis, the rate of TCR association differed among HLA loci, with DRB1 alleles having the most associated TCRs and HLA-C alleles having the fewest. A later analysis found that most CMV-associated TCR beta chains appeared HLA-restricted, with HLA associations seemingly driven largely by CMV exposure. Specific HLA alleles were associated with roughly 17,000 TCR beta sequences at a false discovery rate of 0.05 in a later analysis. Linkage disequilibrium might explain the correlated functional status among segregating V segments, but an unknown experimental factor could not be ruled out. A further reported finding was that TCR beta sequences accurately predicted the HLA-A and HLA-B alleles for most subjects in the first cohort. Because counts were too low, roughly 18 rarely observed V segments, including chromosome 9 orphons, were left out of the earlier analysis of 587 of the donors. Compared with the roughly 600-donor mean, donors in an Asian-associated ancestry cluster had fewer N-insertions in productive TCRs, according to a later genetic analysis. An association between a missense DCLRE1C variant and V-gene and J-gene trimming of TCR beta chains was found in a later genetic analysis and replicated in an independent cohort. While some public TCRs were present in many individuals, most TCR sequences turned up only very rarely across donors. In a later analysis, HLA-associated TCR beta chains showed more clonal expansion and lower generation probabilities than non-associated chains that were equally common. A cluster of highly shared sequence variants was judged likely to be a technical artifact of the sequencing pipeline. The study gave a list of around 170 TCR beta chains associated with cytomegalovirus.

The receptor library was made with the immunoSEQ multiplex PCR assay. The multiplex PCR relied on a mix of 60 forward primers for TCR Vbeta segments and 13 reverse primers for TCR Jbeta segments. A multiplex PCR assay on genomic DNA amplified the CDR3 region of rearranged TCR beta genes. The Illumina HiSeq System was used to sequence the amplified TCR beta libraries as 87-base-pair reads. As for how the authors treated the data: Across the 640 or so repertoires, a later analysis counted approximately 75 million unique TCR beta chains, around 11 million of which were shared by at least two donors. Raw reads were error-corrected and collapsed into unique sequences by a nearest-neighbor algorithm in which closely related sequences were merged to remove PCR and sequencing errors. CDR3 sequences were aligned to IMGT reference sequences to assign V, D and J gene segments. For a sequence to be retained, at least a six-nucleotide match to both a V gene segment and a J gene segment was required. A rearrangement was called productive if the CDR3 had no stop codons and remained in frame with V and J, and every other rearrangement was called non-productive. CDR3 was defined by IMGT convention, running from the second conserved V-encoded cysteine to the conserved J-encoded phenylalanine. The earlier analysis of a few hundred of the donors excluded sequences that lacked an unambiguous match to a single V gene segment. In an earlier analysis of about 590 of the donors, a V segment was called functional when productive rearrangements were above 56.7%, and segregating when the standard deviation between donors exceeded 5%. A statistical classification framework was built to diagnose cytomegalovirus status from the catalog of TCR beta chain sequences. V and J gene assignment, in a later analysis, came from comparing TCR nucleotide sequences with IMGT/GENE-DB human TR gene sequences. Using the TCRdist pipeline, a later analysis assigned CDR3 sequences along with most-parsimonious VDJ recombination scenarios. In a later analysis, every TCR beta chain was defined by the combination of its CDR3 amino acid sequence and its V-gene family, and reads without a unique V-gene family were dropped. A later analysis removed 550 to 700 highly shared, low-generation-probability nucleotide sequences to deal with suspected cross-contamination and a sequencing artifact. For each public chain, a later analysis derived a clonal expansion index from normalized ranks of inferred template counts within each repertoire. In a later analysis, generation probabilities were computed with a VDJ recombination model fitted to out-of-frame rearrangements, and the resulting probabilities were checked against IGoR. A later analysis scored TCR-TCR, TCR-HLA and TCR-CMV co-occurrence with hypergeometric tests, applying a repertoire-size bias correction to TCR pairs. In a later analysis, false discovery rates were estimated by permuting HLA or CMV assignments 20 times. In a later analysis, co-occurring TCRs were grouped using DBSCAN, with TCRdist sequence similarity added in when clustering inside HLA-allele-positive subsets. Co-occurrence clustering excluded repertoires with fewer than 30,000 or more than 120,000 public chains, plus five with anomalous nucleotide sharing. Sourced from immuneACCESS, this table was stored by TCRdb with only in-frame sequences that have V and J called. A share of the clones is absent; for the studies checked, an unresolved V gene accounts for under half, and the remainder has no known explanation. That table gives V, J and clone size, and the DNA gave D and trimming. The sample table contains under 150,000 clones; only one count was recorded for 75% to 90% of them. In total, the top ten clones hold around 3.3% of the sample.

The germline V gene (reference sequence) sets CDR1 to GTSNPN and CDR2 to SVGIG. V loses 4 bases of germline sequence and J loses 4 bases, and the interval between the two ends is 13 bases. The CDR3 goes from the cysteine to the phenylalanine over 13 residues. Just CDR3 DNA is preserved here, 39 bases in frame from base 1. Concerning this clone itself: The clone's antigen remains unknown. No much larger clonotype is one base removed from it; base qualities were not supplied.

In total, about 650 healthy bone marrow donors made up the cohort. At the time of sampling, all cohort members were nominally healthy, though unrecorded immune exposures were likely present. The donor was CMV seronegative and belonged to the group of 380 or so seronegative cohort members. A peripheral blood sample was provided by each donor, and peripheral blood mononuclear cells were used for TCR beta sequencing. The Qiagen DNeasy Blood Extraction Kit was used to extract genomic DNA from the blood cell samples. Sequenced material: PBMCs. The TCR was taken from a male donor in good health and CMV-seronegative. Rearrangement joined TRBV30 to TRBJ1-1; too little of a D gene remains to name it. The nucleotide sequence is given as TGTGCCTGGACCGAAGGGAGGAGCACTGAAGCTTTCTTT. Its translation is CAWTEGRSTEAFF.